These 16 T cell receptor beta chains came from one sample sequenced in a study of cytomegalovirus exposure and HLA in healthy donors. This PCR relied on a set of 60 Vbeta primers and 13 Jbeta primers. The method was immunoSEQ multiplex PCR; TCRdb's version includes in-frame clones alone and lacks a portion of them. Seen here are about 150,000 clones, roughly 70% observed once, and the top ten hold 7%. The specimen was PBMCs. Source of these receptors: a man aged 25-45 years in good health and CMV-seronegative.

The chain joins TRBV28 to TRBJ1-6; possibly TRBD1 for D (6 bases). The CDR3 loop spans 16 amino acids. Germline V gene sequence: CDR1 MDHEN, CDR2 SYDVKM. V was cut by 6 bases and J by 6 bases, with 18 bases left in between. The CDR3 sequence is CASSLGGGGPNSPLHF. The CDR3 DNA sequence: TGTGCCAGCAGCCTCGGCGGCGGGGGCCCTAATTCACCCCTCCACTTT.

The V call is TRBV7-8, the J call TRBJ2-7; 12 bases match TRBD1. Germline V gives CDR1 SGHVS, CDR2 FQNEAQ. Losses at the gene ends were 0 bases for V and 6 bases for J; bases not matched to a gene: 6. This CDR3 region has 16 residues. The CDR3 region is CASSLAGGQGAGEQYF. Written as DNA, the CDR3 is TGTGCCAGCAGCTTAGCGGGGGGACAGGGGGCCGGCGAGCAGTACTTC. The variable domain in full, completed from reference TRBV7-8 and TRBJ2-7, reads GAGVSQSPRYKVAKRGQDVALRCDPISGHVSLFWYQQALGQGPEFLTYFQNEAQLDKSGLPSDRFFAERPEGSVSTLKIQRTQQEDSAVYLCASSLAGGQGAGEQYFGPGTRLTVT.

Written as DNA, the CDR3 is TGTGCCAGCAGCTACGGGACAGGTAGCGAAAAACTGTTTTTT. This translates into CASSYGTGSEKLFF. This chain links TRBV7-2 with TRBJ1-4; TRBD1 matches at 8 bases. Germline assignment: CDR1 SGHTA and CDR2 FQGNSA. The V gene end was trimmed by 4 bases and the J gene end by 8 bases; junction bases not matched to a gene: 6. The CDR3 runs to 14 residues. The complete variable domain, with remaining parts taken from reference TRBV7-2 and TRBJ1-4, reads GAGVSQSPSNKVTEKGKDVELRCDPISGHTALYWYRQSLGQGLEFLIYFQGNSAPDKSGLPSDRFSAERTGGSVSTLTIQRTQQEDSAVYLCASSYGTGSEKLFFGSGTQLSVL.

The gene calls are TRBV7-8 and TRBJ1-4; perhaps TRBD1 as D (5 bases). V shed 1 base and J shed 6 bases, with 15 bases lying between them. This CDR3 spans 16 amino acids. Germline loops: CDR1 SGHVS, CDR2 FQNEAQ. CDR3 sequence: CASSLDMLGRDEKLFF. Here the CDR3 DNA reads TGTGCCAGCAGCTTAGATATGCTGGGGCGAGATGAAAAACTGTTTTTT.

The CDR3 DNA reads as TGTGCCAGCAGACAGGGGTTTGTTGAGACCCAGTACTTC. Translation: CASRQGFVETQYF. The genes are TRBV6-5 and TRBJ2-5; the match to TRBD1 covers 7 bases. V lost 6 bases and J lost 5; bases outside the gene matches: 6. The V gene's germline CDR1 is MNHEY and CDR2 SVGAGI. The CDR3 extends over 13 amino acids.

This rearrangement joins TRBV6-6 to TRBJ1-4, with 9 bases fitting TRBD1. Germline V CDR1 and CDR2: MNHNY, SVGAGI (reference sequence). V was clipped by 4 bases and J by 10 bases; unmatched bases: 10. The CDR3 is made up of 15 amino acids. CDR3 amino acids: CASSSMTGGGGKLFF. DNA of the CDR3: TGTGCCAGCAGTTCGATGACAGGGGGTGGAGGAAAACTGTTTTTT.

This clone has just a few counts. The chain joins TRBV6-1 to TRBJ1-6; 9 bases align to TRBD1. Losses at the gene ends were 8 bases for V and 5 bases for J; bases not matched to a gene: 1. In germline, CDR1 is MNHNS, CDR2 SASEGT. This CDR3 has 13 amino acids. The CDR3 DNA reads TGTGCCAGCCGGGACAGGGATAATTCACCCCTCCACTTT. It encodes CASRDRDNSPLHF.

The chain links TRBV10-3 to TRBJ2-2, with 8 bases fitting TRBD1. Trimming took 3 bases from V and 6 from J; bases not matched to a gene: 6. CDR3 length: 15 amino acids. Germline-derived CDR1 and CDR2 are ENHRY and SYGVKD. The CDR3 DNA sequence: TGTGCCATCAGTGAAGGACAGGGAAGGGCCGGGGAGCTGTTTTTT. Translated: CAISEGQGRAGELFF.

V gene TRBV30 combines with J gene TRBJ2-1; 7 bases map to TRBD1. The junction had 8 bases not matched to a gene; V was cut back by 1 base and J by 5 bases. Germline assignment: CDR1 GTSNPN and CDR2 SVGIG (reference sequence). The CDR3 is 15 amino acids. CDR3 loop: CAWSDLGQRNNEQFF. The CDR3 bases are TGTGCCTGGAGTGACTTGGGACAGCGTAACAATGAGCAGTTCTTC.

This rearrangement joins TRBV5-1 to TRBJ2-5; 8 nucleotides align to TRBD1. The DNA matches TRBJ2-7 better at its end, which makes the J call doubtful. The CDR3 loop spans 15 amino acids. Germline V gene lookup returns CDR1 SGHRS and CDR2 YFSETQ. CDR3 residues: CASSLNPGQDYEQYF. In DNA, the CDR3 is TGCGCCAGCAGCTTGAATCCGGGACAGGACTACGAGCAGTACTTC.

The chain joins TRBV7-9 to TRBJ1-5; D is possibly TRBD1 (6 bases). V was pared by 1 base and J by 5 bases, with 9 bases between. The CDR3 is 14 amino acids. The germline V gene has CDR1 SEHNR and CDR2 FQNEAQ (reference sequence). The DNA of the CDR3 is TGTGCCAGCAGCTTAGAGGGGGGGGATCAGCCCCAGCATTTT. Protein: CASSLEGGDQPQHF.

As regards this clone: An end of the junction does not agree with germline; a read error may underlie this. V usage is TRBV19 and J usage is TRBJ2-4, with 9 bases lining up with TRBD1. This CDR3 contains 17 residues. The V gene's germline CDR1 is LNHDA and CDR2 SQIVND (reference sequence). CDR3 in amino acids: CASSIVRGQGSKNSQYF. The CDR3 DNA follows: TGTGCCAGTAGTATAGTTAGAGGACAGGGGAGCAAAAACAGTCAGTACTTC.

This clone was picked up a small number of times. The chain recombines TRBV11-2 with TRBJ2-3; D is perhaps TRBD2 (6 bases). CDR3 length equals 14 residues. V was shortened by 5 bases and J by 2 bases, with 11 bases between the two germline ends. Per the germline V gene, CDR1 is SGHAT and CDR2 is FQNNGV. Here the CDR3 DNA reads TGTGCCAGCAGCCGTAAGGACTACACAGATACGCAGTATTTT. Protein: CASSRKDYTDTQYF.

The chain is built from TRBV2 and TRBJ1-5; D is ambiguous. Germline loops: CDR1 SNHLY, CDR2 FYNNEI. V lost 7 bases and J 2 bases, leaving 15 bases between the germline ends. The CDR3 is 15 residues long. The CDR3: CASIPGRVGNQPQHF. CDR3 sequence (DNA): TGTGCCAGCATTCCGGGGAGGGTGGGCAATCAGCCCCAGCATTTT.

On this clone itself: Its ends do not fully match the called genes, so a read error is possible. The chain carries TRBV9 and TRBJ2-4; 9 nucleotides line up with TRBD2. The germline V gene encodes CDR1 SGDLS and CDR2 YYNGEE. This CDR3 has 16 amino acids. The CDR3 DNA reads as TGTGCCAGCAGTCCCGGACTAGCGTTAGCCAAAAACAGTCAGTACTTC. Encoded protein: CASSPGLALAKNSQYF.

The V gene is TRBV11-2, the J gene TRBJ2-7, with D tentatively TRBD1 (5 bases). Germline V gene data show CDR1 as SGHAT and CDR2 as FQNNGV. Trimming took off 3 bases at V and 5 bases at J, with 11 bases between the two ends. The CDR3 spans 13 residues. The chain's CDR3 is CASSLGKGHEQYF. The CDR3 DNA follows: TGTGCCAGCAGCTTGGGTAAGGGGCACGAGCAGTACTTC.